This T cell receptor beta chain was documented in a study of vaccination and CD4 T cells after COVID-19. Study results and caveats: Only post-vaccination samples contained a median approximately 90% of the reactive clones in convalescent patients.

The CDR3 contains 15 residues. The ends lost 1 base at V and 1 base at J; junction bases unmatched: 5. The V gene's germline CDR1 is GTSNPN and CDR2 SVGIG (reference sequence). In this sample, this clonotype turned up a few times. Its antigen is not known. Noted treatment: roughly 10-day PBMC culture with coronavirus spike peptide pools or control peptides (ViraFEST assay). Cultured CD4+ T-cell DNA underwent Oncomine TCR Beta short-read sequencing. TCRdb itself ran the PCR reads through MiXCR, one entry per CDR3 protein. The table includes about 13,000 distinct CDR3 sequences, roughly 26% detected once.

The material was CD4+ T cells from blood, cultured in vitro, obtained before SARS-CoV-2 vaccination. This chain uses TRBV30 with TRBJ2-3; 7 bases align to TRBD2. The source is a human donor who received a COVID-19 vaccine. The CDR3 reads CAWSAAGEGTDTQYF. For the CDR3, the DNA is TGTGCCTGGAGTGCGGCGGGGGAGGGCACAGATACGCAGTATTTT.